This T cell receptor beta chain was obtained from a study of blood T cell repertoires in COVID-19. The length of the CDR3 is 17 residues. After removal of 5 bases from V and 3 bases from J, the junction contained 8 bases not matched to a gene. Germline V gene lookup returns CDR1 MDHEN and CDR2 SYDVKM. Generated by immunoSEQ multiplex PCR, the TCRdb table keeps only in-frame clones and is missing some. This sample has roughly 100,000 clones, with more than 85% found just once. This TCR was sampled from a middle-aged man with active or convalescent COVID-19. This sequence joins TRBV28 and TRBJ2-4; 12 bases are a match to TRBD1. The sequencing sample was made of peripheral blood. The CDR3 is CASSPRDRGLGKNIQYF. The CDR3 DNA reads as TGTGCCAGCAGTCCCCGGGACAGGGGGCTCGGCAAAAACATTCAGTACTTC.